A single sample is the source of the 3 T cell receptor beta chains below, sequenced in a study of breast tumors, draining lymph nodes, adjacent tissues. One entry per CDR3 protein, called by TCRdb with MiXCR from the multiplex PCR reads. The data hold 83,000 or so distinct CDR3 sequences, with about 20% observed a single time. Axillary draining lymph nodes of breast cancer patients supplied the node samples. Material: axillary lymph node tissue. The receptors derive from a female donor with breast cancer. Some clones in this sample may be carry-over from other donors' samples.

With regard to this clonotype: This may come from a read error, since a much larger clone is one base off. This chain joins TRBV7-2 and TRBJ2-3; TRBD1 is a possible D gene (6 bases). V lost 0 bases to trimming and J lost 4 bases, with 17 bases between them. The CDR3 has 17 residues. Germline V gene lookup returns CDR1 SGHTA and CDR2 FQGNSA. CDR3 nucleotide sequence: TGTGCCAGCAGCTTAGCGGGGTATAAACAGGGTTCAGATACGCAGTATTTT. The encoded protein is CASSLAGYKQGSDTQYF.

This clonotype was observed many times. This chain uses TRBV5-1 with TRBJ1-3; tentatively, D is TRBD1 (5 bases). V dropped 4 bases and J dropped 0 bases, with 17 bases sitting between them. CDR3 length: 17 amino acids. The germline V gene has CDR1 SGHRS and CDR2 YFSETQ. The CDR3 sequence: CASSRETGGLSGNTIYF. Written as DNA, the CDR3 is TGCGCCAGCAGCAGAGAAACCGGGGGTCTCTCTGGAAACACCATATATTTT.

The chain is built from TRBV20-1 and TRBJ2-1; 7 positions match TRBD2. The germline V gene has CDR1 DFQATT and CDR2 SNEGSKA (reference sequence). The CDR3 extends over 14 amino acids. Losses at the gene ends were 7 bases for V and 6 bases for J; bases not matched to a gene: 12. The CDR3 region is CSVRKAGIVNEQFF. As DNA, the CDR3 is TGCAGTGTTAGGAAAGCGGGGATTGTCAATGAGCAGTTCTTC.